These 6 T cell receptor beta chains share one sample of origin, sequenced in a study of graft-versus-host responses after intestinal transplantation. Assay used: immunoSEQ multiplex PCR; TCRdb lists only in-frame clones, some missing. Counted here are about 98,000 clones, around 88% occurring once; the ten biggest clones make up 1.4%. Here the sequenced sample was PBMCs, taken 255 days after intestinal transplant. Every receptor here comes from a human patient who received an intestinal transplant, so some T cells may come from the graft donor.

This chain links TRBV9 with TRBJ1-5; tentatively, D is TRBD1 (5 bases). This CDR3 is 15 amino acids long. The germline V gene has CDR1 SGDLS and CDR2 YYNGEE. V was trimmed by 0 bases and J by 3 bases, leaving 10 bases between them. The CDR3 is CASSVGGDHNQPQHF. The CDR3 bases are TGTGCCAGCAGCGTAGGTGGGGACCACAATCAGCCCCAGCATTTT.

The chain recombines TRBV4-1 with TRBJ2-5; the match to TRBD1 covers 7 bases. The V segment lost 4 bases and the J segment 3 bases; nucleotides outside the gene matches: 8. CDR3 length equals 15 residues. CDR1 is MGHRA, CDR2 YSYEKL, per germline. The CDR3 sequence is CASSLNQDRKETQYF. The CDR3 bases are TGCGCCAGCAGCCTTAACCAGGACAGGAAAGAGACCCAGTACTTC.

V and J are TRBV5-5 and TRBJ1-4; TRBD1 aligns across 8 bases. CDR3 length: 14 residues. Germline lookup yields CDR1 SGHKS and CDR2 YYEKEE (reference sequence). The trim removed 4 bases at V and 8 bases at J, leaving 7 bases unmatched. DNA of the CDR3: TGTGCCAGCAGCCTGGACAGGGTAGGAGAAAAACTGTTTTTT. Its protein is CASSLDRVGEKLFF.

This sequence joins TRBV7-6 and TRBJ1-5; D is unresolved. Germline CDR1 reads SGHVS; CDR2 reads FNYEAQ. The CDR3 has 15 residues. Deletions cut 1 base from V and 2 bases from J, with 9 bases between. The CDR3 is CASSLGFQGNQPQHF. The CDR3 region has the DNA TGTGCCAGCAGCTTAGGTTTCCAGGGCAATCAGCCCCAGCATTTT.

V gene TRBV19 combines with J gene TRBJ1-1; 9 bases align to TRBD1. Germline trimming cut 2 bases from V and 4 bases from J; bases unmatched to any gene: 5. This CDR3 has 15 amino acids. Germline V gene lookup returns CDR1 LNHDA and CDR2 SQIVND (reference sequence). In DNA, the CDR3 is TGTGCCAGTAGTATACTGGGGACAGGGTCCACTGAAGCTTTCTTT. Protein product: CASSILGTGSTEAFF. The variable domain in full, completed from reference TRBV19 and TRBJ1-1, reads DGGITQSPKYLFRKEGQNVTLSCEQNLNHDAMYWYRQDPGQGLRLIYYSQIVNDFQKGDIAEGYSVSREKKESFPLTVTSAQKNPTAFYLCASSILGTGSTEAFFGQGTRLTVV.

The chain uses TRBV5-1 and TRBJ2-5, with D maybe TRBD1 (6 bases). The end of the DNA fits TRBJ2-7 better, so the J call may be wrong. The CDR3 is 15 residues long. Germline CDR1 reads SGHRS; CDR2 reads YFSETQ. The CDR3 region is CASSLGQGISYEQYF. The DNA of the CDR3 is TGCGCCAGCAGCTTGGGGCAGGGGATCTCCTACGAGCAGTACTTC.